Listed below are T cell receptor beta chains from one sample, sequenced in a study of blood T cell repertoires in COVID-19. Libraries were prepared by immunoSEQ multiplex PCR; TCRdb keeps only in-frame clonotypes and omits some of them. In the table there are under 50,000 clones, roughly nine tenths of which are singletons. Material: peripheral blood. All receptors derive from a man in his 70s with active COVID-19. The CDR3 runs from the conserved cysteine through the conserved F or W. Each record gives: D gene, clone size, V gene, J gene, CDR3 DNA, CDR3 protein. A D gene is named only where the DNA matches it firmly. Size tells how often a clone was seen (once, few, many) or the class of an expanded clone, and some rows leave it out.

NA	NA	TRBV29-1	TRBJ2-7	TGCAGCGTTGAGGGGCAGGTTGGCTACGAGCAGTACTTC	CSVEGQVGYEQYF
TRBD2	NA	TRBV19	TRBJ2-2	TGTGCCAGTAGTATAGATCGGCTAGCGGGGGGCCCCGGGGAGCTGTTTTTT	CASSIDRLAGGPGELFF
TRBD1	few	TRBV30	TRBJ1-1	TGTGCCTGGAGGGAGTGGGCAGGGGGCGGTTACACTGAAGCTTTCTTT	CAWREWAGGGYTEAFF
TRBD1	NA	TRBV19	TRBJ1-1	TGTGCCAGTAGTCTCCAGGGGGCAGGGACTGAAGCTTTCTTT	CASSLQGAGTEAFF
NA	NA	TRBV5-4	TRBJ1-1	TGTGCCAGCAGCGCGGGTAGTCTGAACACTGAAGCTTTCTTT	CASSAGSLNTEAFF
NA	NA	TRBV20-1	TRBJ2-1	TGCAGTGCTAGTATCCTCTCGGGCGGGGGCCCGAGGAATGAGCAGTTCTTC	CSASILSGGGPRNEQFF
NA	NA	TRBV7-2	TRBJ1-1	TGTGCCAGCAGCCCCAGGGTGAACACTGAAGCTTTCTTT	CASSPRVNTEAFF
NA	NA	TRBV19	TRBJ2-7	TGTGCCAGTAGTACCCTCGACAGTACAGGTCTGTACGAGCAGTACTTC	CASSTLDSTGLYEQYF
NA	NA	TRBV28	TRBJ2-5	TGTGCCAGCAGGGTCAGGCAGGGAGGAGAGACCCAGTACTTC	CASRVRQGGETQYF
TRBD1	NA	TRBV5-1	TRBJ1-2	TGCGCCAGCAGCTCGACAGGGGTTGACTATGGCTACACCTTC	CASSSTGVDYGYTF
TRBD1	NA	TRBV5-5	TRBJ1-1	TGTGCCAGCAGCTACGGGACAGGGGCAGCTTTCTTT	CASSYGTGAAFF
NA	NA	TRBV7-9	TRBJ1-4	TGTGCCAGCAGAAACGGAGGCAGCTTTGAAAAACTGTTTTTT	CASRNGGSFEKLFF
NA	NA	TRBV4-2	TRBJ2-7	TGTGCCAGCAGCCAAGATTTGCCGGTAGGAGGCGAGCAGTACTTC	CASSQDLPVGGEQYF
TRBD1	once	TRBV5-4	TRBJ1-4	TGTGCCAGCAGCTCGGACAGGGGGCCTGAAAAACTGTTTTTT	CASSSDRGPEKLFF
NA	NA	TRBV6-5	TRBJ1-1	TGTGCCAGCAGTTACTCGGGGGCGCGAGTCGTTGAAGCTTTCTTT	CASSYSGARVVEAFF